This T cell receptor beta chain appears in the sequencing data of a study of identical twins. General study findings and limits: Zero-insertion findings could be partly confounded by invariant cells (MAIT and iNKT cells). In cord blood, abundant beta clonotypes had fewer insertions; memory showed no trend.

Template switching added a universal primer binding site, and final cDNA carried unique molecular identifiers. One entry per CDR3 protein, called by TCRdb with MiXCR from the 5' RACE reads. The sample lists about 450,000 distinct CDR3 sequences; about 18% were seen once. Points on this clonotype: Its matching antigen is unknown.

The clonotype comes from a man in his fifties in good health. The sample consisted of naive T cells sorted from blood.

The CDR3 sequence is CASSQEQGRSPLHF. The CDR3 DNA is TGCGCCAGCAGCCAAGAGCAGGGGCGATCACCCCTCCACTTT. This chain joins TRBV4-3 and TRBJ1-6; D perhaps matches TRBD1 (6 bases). Germline-derived CDR1 and CDR2 are LGHNA and YSLEER. The CDR3 runs 14 residues. V lost 0 bases and J 10 bases, leaving 10 bases between the germline ends.